The rows below give T cell receptor beta chains drawn from one sample of a study of blood T cell repertoires in COVID-19. Clones were sequenced by immunoSEQ multiplex PCR, and TCRdb holds only the in-frame ones, with some missing. This table holds about 87,000 clones, about 91% found once. Sequenced material: peripheral blood. These receptors originate from an elderly woman with active COVID-19. The CDR3 runs from the conserved cysteine through the conserved F or W. A D gene is named only where the DNA matches it firmly. Size is omitted from some rows. Given values are once, few, many or a class for expanded clones.

>TRBV7-8|TRBD2|TRBJ2-5|.
TGTGCCAGCAGCTTATCCGGGACTAGCGGGAGAAAAGAGACCCAGTACTTC
CASSLSGTSGRKETQYF
>TRBV15|.|TRBJ1-4|.
TGTGCCACCAGCGCAAGGGACAACACAATTGAAAAACTGTTTTTT
CATSARDNTIEKLFF
>TRBV5-1|TRBD2|TRBJ2-3|.
TGCGCCAGCAGCACTGGGACTAGCGGGAGAGGCACAGATACGCAGTATTTT
CASSTGTSGRGTDTQYF
>TRBV11-2|TRBD2|TRBJ2-1|.
TGTGCCAGCAGCTTTTCCGGGACTAGCGGACACAATGAGCAGTTCTTC
CASSFSGTSGHNEQFF
>TRBV7-2|.|TRBJ2-1|.
TGTGCCAGCAGCTTAGCTTACAGGGTAGCCCATGAGCAGTTCTTC
CASSLAYRVAHEQFF
>TRBV4-2|.|TRBJ1-2|.
TGTGCCAGCAGCCAAGAATCTGGATGGGGGACAAGTGATAACTATGGCTACACCTTC
CASSQESGWGTSDNYGYTF
>TRBV3-1/TRBV3-2|.|TRBJ2-1|.
TGTGCCAGCAGCCAAGGACCCCTTCGGGAAGAGCAGTTCTTC
CASSQGPLREEQFF
>TRBV28|.|TRBJ1-5|.
TGTGCCAGCAGTTTAAGCAACCCAAATCAGCCCCAGCATTTT
CASSLSNPNQPQHF
>TRBV28|.|TRBJ2-7|many
TGTGCCAGCAGTCCGACAGTTCCCACCTACGAGCAGTACTTC
CASSPTVPTYEQYF
>TRBV9|.|TRBJ2-2|.
TGTGCCAGCAGCGTTAGCACCGGGGAGCTGTTTTTT
CASSVSTGELFF
>TRBV10-1|TRBD1|TRBJ2-7|.
TGCGCCAGCAGTGACTACGACAGCGGGGACAGGGTCTACGAGCAGTACTTC
CASSDYDSGDRVYEQYF
>TRBV5-5|.|TRBJ2-7|.
TGTGCCAGCAGCTTGCAGGGTACCGACGAGCAGTACTTC
CASSLQGTDEQYF
>TRBV29-1|TRBD2|TRBJ2-1|.
TGCAGCGTTGAAAGGGTCAGCGGGGGGTACAATGAGCAGTTCTTC
CSVERVSGGYNEQFF
>TRBV5-6|.|TRBJ2-6|.
TGTGCCAGCAGCGCCCGGGGGGCCAACGTCCTGACTTTC
CASSARGANVLTF
>TRBV24-1|.|TRBJ2-1|.
TGTGCCACCAGTGTGGGGGCAAGGTGGGATGAGCAGTTCTTC
CATSVGARWDEQFF
>TRBV5-6|TRBD2|TRBJ2-1|.
TGTGCCAGCAGTCTAGGACTAGCACCTCTGTATTACAATGAGCAGTTCTTC
CASSLGLAPLYYNEQFF
>TRBV19|TRBD2|TRBJ2-7|.
TGTGGCAACGGGAGGCCGTACGAGCAGTACTTC
CGNGRPYEQYF
>TRBV18|TRBD1|TRBJ1-5|few
TGTGCCAGCTCACCGTCAGGGGGTCGAGTTCAGCCCCAGCATTTT
CASSPSGGRVQPQHF
>TRBV7-9|.|TRBJ2-7|.
TGTGCCAGCAGCCCTCTCGGGGATTATAACGAGCAGTACTTC
CASSPLGDYNEQYF
>TRBV5-1|.|TRBJ1-4|.
TGCGCCAGCAGCTTGGCCACCCTACAGGGCCTGAATGAAAAACTGTTTTTT
CASSLATLQGLNEKLFF
>TRBV18|.|TRBJ2-5|.
TGTGCCAGTTCACCGTCGGGAGAGACCCAGTACTTC
CASSPSGETQYF
>TRBV7-9|TRBD1|TRBJ2-5|few
TGTGCCAGCAGCCCCGGACAGGGGCGAGAGGAGACCCAGTACTTC
CASSPGQGREETQYF
>TRBV12-3/TRBV12-4|.|TRBJ1-4|.
TGTGCCAGCAGTTTCTTTGAAAAACTGTTTTTT
CASSFFEKLFF
>TRBV30|TRBD1|TRBJ1-1|.
TGTGCCTGGAGTGGGACAGGGGCTACTGAAGCTTTCTTT
CAWSGTGATEAFF
>TRBV5-1|TRBD1|TRBJ2-7|.
TGCGCCAGCAGCTTGGATGCGTCCCGACAGGGTGGGTACGAGCAGTACTTC
CASSLDASRQGGYEQYF